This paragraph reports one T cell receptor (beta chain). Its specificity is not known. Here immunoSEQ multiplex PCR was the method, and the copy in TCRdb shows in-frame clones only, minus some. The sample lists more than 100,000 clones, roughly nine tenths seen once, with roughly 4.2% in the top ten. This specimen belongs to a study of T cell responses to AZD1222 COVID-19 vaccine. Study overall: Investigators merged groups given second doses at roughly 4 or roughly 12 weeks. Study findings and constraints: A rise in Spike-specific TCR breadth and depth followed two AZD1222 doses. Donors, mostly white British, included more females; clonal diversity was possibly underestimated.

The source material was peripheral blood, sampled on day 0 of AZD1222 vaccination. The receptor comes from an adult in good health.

CDR3 nucleotides: TGTGCCAGCAGCCCAACCGGGACAGGCATCACTAGCGAACCCTACGAGCAGTACTTC. Residues: CASSPTGTGITSEPYEQYF. The chain has TRBV4-2 and TRBJ2-7; D may be TRBD1 (8 bases). Trimming stripped 4 bases from V and 2 bases from J, with 27 bases between. Looked up from germline, CDR1 is LGHNA and CDR2 is YNFKEQ. The CDR3 totals 19 residues.